This T cell receptor (beta chain) was retrieved from a study of neurological immune-mediated disorders. Regarding the study as a whole: None of the CDR3 amino acid sequences of expanded clones recurred across subjects, suggesting private repertoires in all groups.

This clonotype appeared many times. The target antigen is unknown. With 6 bases clipped from V and 5 bases from J, the junction kept 12 bases outside the gene matches. The germline gives CDR1 DFQATT, CDR2 SNEGSKA (reference sequence). This CDR3 contains 14 residues. TCRdb re-derived calls from the 5' RACE reads in MiXCR, one entry per CDR3 protein. The table includes tens of thousands of distinct CDR3 sequences, 9.5% to 13% detected once. Stated time point: longitudinal time-point 1 (baseline). What was sequenced was PBMCs. This TCR came from a man between 25 and 39 years old in good health. The genes are TRBV20-1 and TRBJ2-5; 7 bases align to TRBD2. This CDR3 is CSAAGTLIEETQYF. In nucleotides, the CDR3 is TGCAGTGCAGCGGGAACCCTTATAGAGGAGACCCAGTACTTC.